The 20 T cell receptor beta chains below were found in one sample sequenced in a study of kidney transplant recipient with SARS-CoV-2 infection. MiXCR, run by TCRdb on the reads, gives a single entry per CDR3 protein. Seen here are 200,000 to 300,000 distinct CDR3 sequences, 29% observed once, and the top ten hold roughly 7%. This specimen consisted of a blood sample, obtained at baseline and around day 120 from a kidney transplant recipient. These receptors were obtained from a male patient in his 30s who had COVID-19 and was a kidney transplant recipient. Some T cells could come from the graft donor.

About this clonotype: Just one base apart from a much larger clone, this may be a read error. The chain is built from TRBV6-1 and TRBJ1-2; D gene unclear. The CDR3 has 17 amino acids. Germline CDR1 and CDR2: MNHNS and SASEGT. V lost 2 bases and J 4 bases, leaving 20 bases between the germline ends. The CDR3 protein is CASSESEGGRRTYGYTF. In DNA, the CDR3 is TGTGCCAGCAGTGAATCGGAAGGTGGGAGAAGGACCTATGGCTACACCTTC.

This clonotype was counted ten times or more. V and J are TRBV14 and TRBJ1-2; D is possibly TRBD1 (6 bases). The CDR3 contains 13 residues. The V gene lost 4 bases and the J gene lost 7 bases, with 13 bases spanning the gap. Germline assignment: CDR1 SGHDN and CDR2 FVKESK. The CDR3 DNA reads TGTGCCAGCAGCCCGAGACGGGGGGCTGGCTACACCTTC. Its protein is CASSPRRGAGYTF.

Turning to this clonotype: A single base separates this from a much larger clone, so it may be a read error. The chain uses TRBV2 and TRBJ1-2; TRBD1 is a possible D gene (5 bases). Germline V CDR1 and CDR2: SNHLY, FYNNEI. The CDR3 extends over 15 amino acids. Trimming cost V 5 bases and J 5 bases, with 18 bases left between them. CDR3 bases: TGTGCCAGCAGTAAAAGGGGTCCCGGGACGTATGGCTACACCTTC. Protein product: CASSKRGPGTYGYTF.

This clonotype was found many times. The chain carries TRBV30 and TRBJ1-2; D call uncertain. The CDR3 contains 16 residues. V lost 5 bases to trimming and J lost 4 bases, with 23 bases between them. Germline V gene data show CDR1 as GTSNPN and CDR2 as SVGIG (reference sequence). CDR3 region: CAWEFRRYRKTYGYTF. The DNA of the CDR3 is TGTGCCTGGGAGTTTCGGCGTTATAGAAAGACCTATGGCTACACCTTC.

Turning to this clonotype: Possible read error: a much larger clone is one base away. This sequence joins TRBV3-1 and TRBJ2-4; no reliable D call. Germline CDR1 and CDR2: LGHDT and YNNKEL (reference sequence). Between the trimmed V and J ends, which lost 5 bases and 4 bases, there was a span of 24 bases. The CDR3 contains 18 residues. The CDR3 reads CASSVKCSHLRRKNIQYF. CDR3 nucleotides: TGTGCCAGCAGCGTGAAATGTTCCCATTTGCGAAGAAAAAACATTCAGTACTTC.

At least ten counts were recorded for this clonotype. The chain employs TRBV6-5 and TRBJ1-1, with a weak D call TRBD1 (5 bases). This CDR3 is 16 amino acids long. CDR1 MNHEY and CDR2 SVGAGI come from the germline V gene. The V end was cut by 5 bases, the J end by 1 base, with 17 bases between. The CDR3 reads CASSQPPWQGNTEAFF. CDR3 bases: TGTGCCAGCAGTCAACCCCCCTGGCAGGGGAACACTGAAGCTTTCTTT.

Points on this clonotype: A read error may explain this, as a much larger clone is one base away. The CDR3 loop reads CASSPGQRDNQPQHF. CDR3 DNA sequence: TGTGCCAGCAGCCCGGGACAGAGGGATAATCAGCCCCAGCATTTT. The chain recombines TRBV11-2 with TRBJ1-5; 7 bases line up with TRBD1. The CDR3 consists of 15 residues. Unmatched junction bases numbered 8, after V lost 5 bases and J lost 4 bases. Germline V gene lookup returns CDR1 SGHAT and CDR2 FQNNGV.

This clonotype was observed many times. The J gene is TRBJ2-1, the V gene TRBV7-6; D may correspond to TRBD1 or TRBD2 (5 bases each). This CDR3 region has 13 residues. Trimming shortened V by 3 bases and J by 7 bases, and 10 bases separated the two germline ends. Per the germline V gene, CDR1 is SGHVS and CDR2 is FNYEAQ. The CDR3 DNA sequence: TGTGCCAGCAGCTTGGGGGAAGGGAATGAGCAGTTCTTC. This gives the protein CASSLGEGNEQFF.

In this sample, this clonotype turned up many times. V usage is TRBV28 and J usage is TRBJ1-2, with D perhaps TRBD1 (5 bases). This CDR3 spans 11 amino acids. Germline V CDR1 and CDR2: MDHEN, SYDVKM. Trimming left V 5 bases short and J 5 bases short, with 6 bases between. In DNA form, the CDR3 reads TGTGCCAGCAGTCAGGGATATGGCTACACCTTC. Translation: CASSQGYGYTF.

This clonotype was seen many times. The V and J genes are TRBV12-3 or TRBV12-4 and TRBJ1-3, with D perhaps matching TRBD1 (6 bases). This CDR3 has 15 amino acids. V was pared by 8 bases and J by 8 bases, with 22 bases between. CDR3: CASPQEDSPADTIYF. In DNA form, the CDR3 reads TGTGCCAGCCCTCAGGAGGACAGCCCGGCGGACACCATATATTTT.

This clonotype occurred many times. The V and J genes are TRBV19 and TRBJ1-1; D ambiguous. Germline lookup yields CDR1 LNHDA and CDR2 SQIVND (reference sequence). Trimming took 3 bases from V and 7 from J, leaving 6 bases between them. The CDR3 runs to 11 residues. DNA of the CDR3: TGTGCCAGTAGTATGCCCTATGAAGCTTTCTTT. Encoded protein: CASSMPYEAFF. Full variable domain (remainder filled in from reference TRBV19 and TRBJ1-1): DGGITQSPKYLFRKEGQNVTLSCEQNLNHDAMYWYRQDPGQGLRLIYYSQIVNDFQKGDIAEGYSVSREKKESFPLTVTSAQKNPTAFYLCASSMPYEAFFGQGTRLTVV.

This clonotype was picked up many times. The chain combines TRBV3-1 with TRBJ1-2, with unresolved D. This CDR3 contains 17 residues. Trimming shortened V by 5 bases and J by 4 bases, and 23 bases separated the two germline ends. The V gene's germline CDR1 is LGHDT and CDR2 YNNKEL (reference sequence). This chain's CDR3 is CASSEGFTLRKTYGYTF. CDR3 DNA sequence: TGTGCCAGCAGCGAAGGTTTCACCCTTCGAAAGACCTATGGCTACACCTTC.

For this clonotype: A much larger clone differs from this one at a single base, so this may be a read error. V is TRBV19 and J is TRBJ1-2; no clear D gene. The CDR3 spans 17 residues. The germline CDR1 and CDR2 sequences are LNHDA and SQIVND (reference sequence). The CDR3 coding sequence is TGTACCAGTAGTACCTACTTGACAAATCGAAAGACCTATGGCTACACCTTC. Protein product: CTSSTYLTNRKTYGYTF.

This clonotype was observed many times. The V call is TRBV5-4, the J call TRBJ1-2; D remains unclear. Deletions cut 7 bases from V and 4 bases from J, with 23 bases between. The CDR3 is 16 amino acids. Germline values: CDR1 SGHNT, CDR2 YYREEE (reference sequence). CDR3 DNA: TGTGCCAGCTTGGAGGCCGTACCAGGAAAGACCTATGGCTACACCTTC. Its protein product is CASLEAVPGKTYGYTF.

At least ten counts were recorded for this clonotype. V usage is TRBV10-3 and J usage is TRBJ2-5, with 11 positions matching TRBD2. Germline assignment: CDR1 ENHRY and CDR2 SYGVKD. The length of the CDR3 is 12 residues. With 9 bases clipped from V and 3 bases from J, the junction kept 0 bases outside the gene matches. This CDR3 is CAISGREETQYF. CDR3 DNA sequence: TGTGCCATTAGCGGGAGGGAAGAGACCCAGTACTTC.

As concerns this clonotype: A much larger clone lies one base from this, so it may be a read error. The chain links TRBV6-5 to TRBJ1-2; no clear D gene. CDR1 is MNHEY and CDR2 is SVGAGI in the germline V gene. The CDR3 contains 17 residues. The CDR3 is CASSHYMECRKTYGHTF. Here the CDR3 DNA reads TGTGCCAGCAGTCACTATATGGAATGTAGAAAGACCTATGGCCACACCTTC.

The chain carries TRBV5-6 and TRBJ1-1, with 7 bases lining up with TRBD1. CDR1 and CDR2 from the germline V gene are SGHDT and YYEEEE. This CDR3 is built from 14 residues. V trimming: 7 bases; J trimming: 2 bases; junction bases outside the gene matches: 8. CDR3 nucleotide sequence: TGTGCCAGCGGCAGGGGGTGGGGCAACACTGAAGCTTTCTTT. It yields the protein CASGRGWGNTEAFF.

Notes on this clonotype: Possible read error: a much larger clone is one base away. The V gene is TRBV18, the J gene TRBJ2-7; D unclear. The CDR3 has 12 residues. Germline V lookup: CDR1 KGHSH, CDR2 LQKENI. CDR3 coding DNA: TGTACCAGCTCACCGGACCACTACGAGCAGTACTTC. Its translation: CTSSPDHYEQYF.

This clonotype was detected ten times or more. V gene TRBV24-1 combines with J gene TRBJ1-2; D not resolved. CDR1 is KGHDR and CDR2 is SFDVKD in the germline V gene. The CDR3 sequence is 17 residues long. Trimming removed 6 bases from V and 4 bases from J, with 23 bases in between. CDR3 in DNA: TGTGCCACCAGTCACCCCGATAGTACCAGAAAGACCTATGGCTACACCTTC. It yields the protein CATSHPDSTRKTYGYTF.

The J gene is TRBJ1-2, the V gene TRBV6-1; no definite D call. Germline CDR1 is MNHNS and CDR2 is SASEGT. V lost 5 bases and J 4 bases, leaving 23 bases between the germline ends. The CDR3 is 17 residues long. CDR3 region: CASSPTKECRKTYGYTF. In DNA form, the CDR3 reads TGTGCCAGCAGTCCCACGAAGGAATGTAGAAAGACCTATGGCTACACCTTC.